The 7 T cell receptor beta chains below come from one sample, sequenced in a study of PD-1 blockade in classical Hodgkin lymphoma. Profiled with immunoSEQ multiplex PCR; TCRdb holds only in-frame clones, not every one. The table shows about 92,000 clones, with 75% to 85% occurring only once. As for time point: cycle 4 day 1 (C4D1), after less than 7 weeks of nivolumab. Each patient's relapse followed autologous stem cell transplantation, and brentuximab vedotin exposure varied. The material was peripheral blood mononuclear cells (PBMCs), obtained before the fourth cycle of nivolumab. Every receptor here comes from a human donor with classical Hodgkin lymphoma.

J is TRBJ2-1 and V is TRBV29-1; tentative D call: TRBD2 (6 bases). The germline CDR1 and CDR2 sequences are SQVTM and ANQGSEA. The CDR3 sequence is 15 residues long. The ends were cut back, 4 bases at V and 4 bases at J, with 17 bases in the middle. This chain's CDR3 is CSVVLYGSGYNEQFF. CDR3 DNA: TGCAGCGTTGTGTTGTACGGGAGCGGTTACAATGAGCAGTTCTTC.

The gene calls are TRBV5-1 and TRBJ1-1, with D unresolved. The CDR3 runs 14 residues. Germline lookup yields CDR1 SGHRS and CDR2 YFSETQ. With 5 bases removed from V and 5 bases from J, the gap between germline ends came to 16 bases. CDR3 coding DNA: TGCGCCAGCAGAAAAGAGGGAATTCGGACTGAAGCTTTCTTT. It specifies CASRKEGIRTEAFF. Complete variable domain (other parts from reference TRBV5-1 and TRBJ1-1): KAGVTQTPRYLIKTRGQQVTLSCSPISGHRSVSWYQQTPGQGLQFLFEYFSETQRNKGNFPGRFSGRQFSNSRSEMNVSTLELGDSALYLCASRKEGIRTEAFFGQGTRLTVV.

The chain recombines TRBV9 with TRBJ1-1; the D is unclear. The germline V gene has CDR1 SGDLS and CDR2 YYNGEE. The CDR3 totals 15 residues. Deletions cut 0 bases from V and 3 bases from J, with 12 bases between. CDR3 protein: CASSVEGLRDTEAFF. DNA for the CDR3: TGTGCCAGCAGCGTAGAAGGGTTGAGGGACACTGAAGCTTTCTTT.

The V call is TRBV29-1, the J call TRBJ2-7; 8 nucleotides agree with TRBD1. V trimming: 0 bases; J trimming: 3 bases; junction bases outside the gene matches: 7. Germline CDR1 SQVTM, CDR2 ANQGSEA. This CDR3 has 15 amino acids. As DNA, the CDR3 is TGCAGCGTTGAAGATCCTGGACAGGGCCTCTACGAGCAGTACTTC. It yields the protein CSVEDPGQGLYEQYF.

The CDR3 DNA is TGTGCCAGCAGCCCAGGACCTATCCGCGGGAATGAGCAGTTCTTC. As protein: CASSPGPIRGNEQFF. V is TRBV14 and J is TRBJ2-1, with TRBD2 as a possible D gene (5 bases). The CDR3 consists of 15 residues. Germline V lookup: CDR1 SGHDN, CDR2 FVKESK. Trimming shortened V by 4 bases and J by 7 bases, and 17 bases separated the two germline ends.

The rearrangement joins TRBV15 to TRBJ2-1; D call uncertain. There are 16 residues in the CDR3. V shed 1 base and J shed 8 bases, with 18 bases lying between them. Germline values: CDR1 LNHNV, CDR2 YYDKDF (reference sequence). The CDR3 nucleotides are TGTGCCACCAGCAGAGTCCTCCAGCAGGCGTGGGATGAGCAGTTCTTC. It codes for CATSRVLQQAWDEQFF.

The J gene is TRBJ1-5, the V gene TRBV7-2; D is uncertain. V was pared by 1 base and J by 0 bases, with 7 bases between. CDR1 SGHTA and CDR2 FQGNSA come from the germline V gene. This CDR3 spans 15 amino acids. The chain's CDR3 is CASSLEVSSNQPQHF. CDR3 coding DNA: TGTGCCAGCAGCTTAGAAGTGAGTAGCAATCAGCCCCAGCATTTT.